This TCR beta chain emerged from a study of OX40 agonist ivuxolimab in advanced cancers. CDR1 is SGHAT, CDR2 FQNNGV, per germline. V lost 1 base, J lost 6 bases, and 18 bases lay in between. This CDR3 region has 17 residues. Study conclusions and caveats: The average count of expanded clones was higher among CD8+ T cells than among CD4+.

Of note for this clone: What it recognizes is unknown.

Some clones are missing from TCRdb's copy, which holds only in-frame ones; the method was immunoSEQ multiplex PCR. The data hold about 100,000 clones, with 70% to 90% observed a single time. Here the sequenced sample was CD4+ or CD8+ T cells sorted from blood, taken in a trial of the OX40 agonist ivuxolimab. This TCR was recovered from an adult with an advanced solid tumor such as melanoma, head and neck, liver or kidney cancer. The chain has TRBV11-2 and TRBJ2-2, with unresolved D. The CDR3 loop reads CASSLALSVTRPGELFF. The CDR3 DNA reads as TGTGCCAGCAGCTTAGCCCTCTCGGTAACGAGGCCCGGGGAGCTGTTTTTT.